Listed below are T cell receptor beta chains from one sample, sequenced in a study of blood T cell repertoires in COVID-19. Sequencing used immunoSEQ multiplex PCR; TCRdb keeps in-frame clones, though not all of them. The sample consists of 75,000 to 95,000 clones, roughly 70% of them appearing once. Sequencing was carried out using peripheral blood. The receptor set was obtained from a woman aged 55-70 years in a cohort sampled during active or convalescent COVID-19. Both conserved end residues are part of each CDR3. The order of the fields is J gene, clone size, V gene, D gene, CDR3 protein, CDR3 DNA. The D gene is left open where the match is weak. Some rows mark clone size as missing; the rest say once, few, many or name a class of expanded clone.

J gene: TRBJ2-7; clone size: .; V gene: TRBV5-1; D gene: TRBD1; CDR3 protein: CASSFGQGGSYEQYF; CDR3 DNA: TGCGCCAGCAGCTTTGGACAGGGGGGATCCTACGAGCAGTACTTC
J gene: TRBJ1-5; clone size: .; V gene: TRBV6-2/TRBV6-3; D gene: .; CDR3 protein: CASSSPRVINQPQHF; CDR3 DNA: TGTGCCAGCAGTTCCCCCAGGGTCATCAATCAGCCCCAGCATTTT
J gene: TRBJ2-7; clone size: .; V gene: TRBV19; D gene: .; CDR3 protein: CASSIGVGNYEQYF; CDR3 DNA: TGTGCCAGTAGTATAGGTGTCGGGAACTACGAGCAGTACTTC
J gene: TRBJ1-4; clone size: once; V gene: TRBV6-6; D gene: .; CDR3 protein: CASSYSRVFNEKLFF; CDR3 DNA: TGTGCCAGCAGTTACTCCAGGGTGTTTAATGAAAAACTGTTTTTT
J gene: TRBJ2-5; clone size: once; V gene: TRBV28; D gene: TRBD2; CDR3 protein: CASSSFSGGAASETQYF; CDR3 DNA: TGTGCCAGCAGTTCCTTTAGCGGGGGGGCCGCGTCCGAGACCCAGTACTTC
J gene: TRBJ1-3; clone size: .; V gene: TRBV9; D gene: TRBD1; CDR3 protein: CASRRGQGLYSGNTIYF; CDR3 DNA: TGTGCCAGCAGAAGGGGACAGGGGCTGTACTCTGGAAACACCATATATTTT
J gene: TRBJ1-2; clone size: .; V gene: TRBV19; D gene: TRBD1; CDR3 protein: CASSTSGDRVSRGYTF; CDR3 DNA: TGTGCCAGTAGTACGTCGGGGGACAGGGTTAGTCGTGGCTACACCTTC
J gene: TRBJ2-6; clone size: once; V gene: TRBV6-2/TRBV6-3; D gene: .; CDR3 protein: CASSYSRETGANVLTF; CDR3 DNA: TGTGCCAGCAGTTACTCCCGGGAAACTGGGGCCAACGTCCTGACTTTC
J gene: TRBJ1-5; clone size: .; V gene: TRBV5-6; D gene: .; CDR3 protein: CASSSGLGISNQPQHF; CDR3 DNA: TGTGCCAGCAGCTCGGGACTGGGAATTAGCAATCAGCCCCAGCATTTT
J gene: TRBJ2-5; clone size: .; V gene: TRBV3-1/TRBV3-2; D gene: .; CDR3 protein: CASSQDWAAQETQYF; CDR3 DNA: TGTGCCAGCAGCCAAGATTGGGCCGCCCAAGAGACCCAGTACTTC
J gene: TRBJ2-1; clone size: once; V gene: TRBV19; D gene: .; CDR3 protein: CASSPYFGSYNEQFF; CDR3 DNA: TGTGCCAGTAGTCCCTACTTCGGCTCCTACAATGAGCAGTTCTTC
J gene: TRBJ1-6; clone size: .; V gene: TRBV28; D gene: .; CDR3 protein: CASSNILNSPLHF; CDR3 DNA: TGTGCCAGCAGTAATATTTTAAATTCACCCCTCCACTTT
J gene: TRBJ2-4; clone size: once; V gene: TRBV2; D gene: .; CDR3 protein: CASTLYEGRGMSLGKNIQYF; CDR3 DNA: TGTGCCAGCACCTTATATGAGGGCAGGGGTATGTCGCTAGGCAAAAACATTCAGTACTTC
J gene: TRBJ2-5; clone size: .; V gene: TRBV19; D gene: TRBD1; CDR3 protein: CASSIGAGGQETQYF; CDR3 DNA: TGTGCCAGTAGTATAGGGGCAGGGGGCCAAGAGACCCAGTACTTC
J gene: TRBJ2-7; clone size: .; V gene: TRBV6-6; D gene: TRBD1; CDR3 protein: CASRYGTGGREQYF; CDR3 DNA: TGTGCCAGCAGATACGGGACAGGGGGTCGCGAGCAGTACTTC
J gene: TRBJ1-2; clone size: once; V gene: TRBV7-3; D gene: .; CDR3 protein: CASSLPAPGPYGYTF; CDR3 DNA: TGTGCCAGCAGCCTCCCAGCCCCAGGGCCCTATGGCTACACCTTC
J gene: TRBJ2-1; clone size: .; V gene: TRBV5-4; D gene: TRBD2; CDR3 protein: CASRPSGGYNEQFF; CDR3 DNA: TGTGCCAGCAGGCCTAGCGGGGGCTACAATGAGCAGTTCTTC
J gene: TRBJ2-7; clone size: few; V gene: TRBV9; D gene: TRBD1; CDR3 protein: CASSPSGQGAVQYF; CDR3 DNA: TGTGCCAGCAGCCCCAGCGGACAGGGGGCCGTGCAGTACTTC
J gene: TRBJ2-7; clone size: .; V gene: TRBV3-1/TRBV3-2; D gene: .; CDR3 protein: CASSQPGDTYEQYF; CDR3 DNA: TGTGCCAGCAGCCAACCAGGGGATACCTACGAGCAGTACTTC
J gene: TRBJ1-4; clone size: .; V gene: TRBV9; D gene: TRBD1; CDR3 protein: CASSVDSGTGREKLFF; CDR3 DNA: TGTGCCAGCAGCGTAGATTCCGGGACAGGGCGAGAAAAACTGTTTTTT
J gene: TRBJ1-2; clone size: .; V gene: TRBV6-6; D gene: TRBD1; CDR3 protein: CASTPGTGNYGYTF; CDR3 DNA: TGTGCCAGCACACCAGGGACAGGGAACTATGGCTACACCTTC
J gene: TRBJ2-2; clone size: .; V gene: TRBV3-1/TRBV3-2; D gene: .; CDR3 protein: CASSRQIAGAGAGELFF; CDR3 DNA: TGTGCCAGCAGCCGCCAGATTGCGGGGGCCGGGGCCGGGGAGCTGTTTTTT
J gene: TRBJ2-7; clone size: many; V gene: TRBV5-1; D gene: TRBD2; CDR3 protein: CASSGRGPNPLEQYF; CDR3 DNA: TGCGCCAGCAGCGGGAGGGGCCCAAACCCGCTCGAGCAGTACTTC
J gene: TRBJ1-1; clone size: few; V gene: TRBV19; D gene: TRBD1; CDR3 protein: CASRLGQGRETEAFF; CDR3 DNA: TGTGCCAGTAGGCTCGGACAGGGGAGGGAAACTGAAGCTTTCTTT
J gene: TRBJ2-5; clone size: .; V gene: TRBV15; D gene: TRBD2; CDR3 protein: CATSTYSGGAGTQYF; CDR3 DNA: TGTGCCACCAGCACTTACAGCGGGGGGGCAGGGACCCAGTACTTC
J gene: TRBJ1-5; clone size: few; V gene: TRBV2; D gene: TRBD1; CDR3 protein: CASSEDRNQPQHF; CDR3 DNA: TGTGCCAGCAGTGAGGACAGGAATCAGCCCCAGCATTTT
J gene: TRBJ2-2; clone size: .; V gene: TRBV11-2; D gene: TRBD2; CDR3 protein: CASSNLMGLPGGGELFF; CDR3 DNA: TGTGCCAGCAGCAACCTTATGGGACTCCCGGGGGGCGGGGAGCTGTTTTTT
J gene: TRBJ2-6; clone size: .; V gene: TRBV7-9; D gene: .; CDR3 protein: CASSSQSLGANVLTF; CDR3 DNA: TGTGCCAGCAGCTCCCAGTCTCTGGGGGCCAACGTCCTGACTTTC
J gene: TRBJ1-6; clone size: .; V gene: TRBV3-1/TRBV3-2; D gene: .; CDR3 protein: CASSQDSQGGSPLHF; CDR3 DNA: TGTGCCAGCAGCCAAGATAGCCAGGGTGGTTCACCCCTCCACTTT
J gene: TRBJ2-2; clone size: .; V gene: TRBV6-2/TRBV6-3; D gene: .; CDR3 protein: CASSPRVSLELFF; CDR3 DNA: TGTGCCAGCAGTCCGCGGGTGTCCTTGGAGCTGTTTTTT
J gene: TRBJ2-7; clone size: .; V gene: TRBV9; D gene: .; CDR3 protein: CASSVGQSEQYF; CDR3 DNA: TGTGCCAGCAGCGTCGGACAGAGCGAGCAGTACTTC
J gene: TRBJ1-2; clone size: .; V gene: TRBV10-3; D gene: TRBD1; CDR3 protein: CAISEGTGGGGYTF; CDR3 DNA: TGTGCCATCAGTGAGGGGACAGGGGGCGGTGGCTACACCTTC
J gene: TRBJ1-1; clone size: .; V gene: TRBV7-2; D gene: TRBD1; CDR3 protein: CASSPRQGAVDTEAFF; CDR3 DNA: TGTGCCAGCAGCCCCCGACAGGGGGCAGTAGACACTGAAGCTTTCTTT
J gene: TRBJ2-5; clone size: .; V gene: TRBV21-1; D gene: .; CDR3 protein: CASSEIQVIGSGGSQETQYF; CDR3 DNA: TGTGCCAGCAGCGAGATCCAGGTCATTGGAAGCGGGGGGTCCCAAGAGACCCAGTACTTC
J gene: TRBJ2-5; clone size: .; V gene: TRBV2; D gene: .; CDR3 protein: CASSETPMTVSEETQYF; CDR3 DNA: TGTGCCAGCAGTGAAACCCCAATGACAGTATCGGAAGAGACCCAGTACTTC
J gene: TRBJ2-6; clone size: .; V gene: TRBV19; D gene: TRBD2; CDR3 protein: CASSARPGTRANVLTF; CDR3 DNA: TGTGCCAGTAGTGCAAGACCCGGGACTAGGGCCAACGTCCTGACTTTC
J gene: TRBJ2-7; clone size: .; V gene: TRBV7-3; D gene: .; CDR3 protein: CASYKCPRFPIKTIPYEQYF; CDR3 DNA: TGTGCCAGCTACAAATGTCCCCGGTTCCCGATAAAGACTATTCCCTACGAGCAGTACTTC
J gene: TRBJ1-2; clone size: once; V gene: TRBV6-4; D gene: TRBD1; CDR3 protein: CASSPEDRGLYGYTF; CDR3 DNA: TGTGCCAGCAGCCCTGAGGACAGGGGACTCTATGGCTACACCTTC
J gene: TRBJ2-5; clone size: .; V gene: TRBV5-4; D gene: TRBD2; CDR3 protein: CATLTSGGEETQYF; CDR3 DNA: TGTGCCACCCTGACTAGCGGGGGAGAAGAGACCCAGTACTTC
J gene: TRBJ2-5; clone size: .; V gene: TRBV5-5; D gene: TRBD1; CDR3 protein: CASSAGTGRETQYF; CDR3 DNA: TGTGCCAGCAGCGCCGGGACAGGGAGGGAGACCCAGTACTTC
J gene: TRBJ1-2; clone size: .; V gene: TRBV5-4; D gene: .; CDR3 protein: CASSLDQLTTNGYTF; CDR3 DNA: TGTGCCAGCAGCTTGGACCAACTTACGACTAATGGCTACACCTTC
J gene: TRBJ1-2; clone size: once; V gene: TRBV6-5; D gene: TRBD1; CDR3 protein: CASSRQGYGRYGYTF; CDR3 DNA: TGTGCCAGCAGTCGACAGGGTTACGGTCGCTATGGCTACACCTTC
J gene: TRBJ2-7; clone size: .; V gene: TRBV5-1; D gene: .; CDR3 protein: CASSLEQASSYEQYF; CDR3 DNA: TGCGCCAGCAGCTTGGAACAGGCGAGCTCCTACGAGCAGTACTTC
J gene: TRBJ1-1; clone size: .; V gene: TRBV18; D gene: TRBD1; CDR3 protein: CASSRQGARQAFF; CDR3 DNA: TGTGCCAGCTCGAGACAGGGGGCGCGTCAAGCTTTCTTT
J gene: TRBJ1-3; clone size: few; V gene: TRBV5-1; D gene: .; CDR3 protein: CASSLVGAGNTIYF; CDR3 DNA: TGCGCCAGCAGCTTGGTAGGGGCTGGAAACACCATATATTTT
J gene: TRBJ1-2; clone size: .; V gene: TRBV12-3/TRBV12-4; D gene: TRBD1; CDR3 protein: CASRRQGDYGYTF; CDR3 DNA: TGTGCCAGCAGAAGACAGGGGGACTATGGCTACACCTTC
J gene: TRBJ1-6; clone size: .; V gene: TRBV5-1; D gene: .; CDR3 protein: CASRTREGISPLHF; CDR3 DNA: TGCGCCAGCAGGACACGGGAGGGGATCTCACCCCTCCACTTT
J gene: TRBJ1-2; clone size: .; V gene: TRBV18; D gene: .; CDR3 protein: CASSQQGANYGYTF; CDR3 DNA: TGTGCCAGCTCACAACAGGGAGCTAACTATGGCTACACCTTC
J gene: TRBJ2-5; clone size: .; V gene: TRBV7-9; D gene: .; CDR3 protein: CASRLGPETQYF; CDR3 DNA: TGTGCCAGCAGATTGGGGCCAGAGACCCAGTACTTC
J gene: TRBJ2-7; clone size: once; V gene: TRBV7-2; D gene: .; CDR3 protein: CASSLYGTTNGLEQYF; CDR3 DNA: TGTGCCAGCAGCTTATATGGGACAACCAATGGCCTGGAGCAGTACTTC
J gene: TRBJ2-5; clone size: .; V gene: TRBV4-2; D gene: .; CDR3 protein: CASSQAVQGQETQYF; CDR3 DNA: TGTGCCAGCAGCCAAGCGGTACAGGGACAAGAGACCCAGTACTTC
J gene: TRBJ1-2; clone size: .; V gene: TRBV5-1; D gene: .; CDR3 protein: CASSLESGSGYTF; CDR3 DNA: TGCGCCAGCAGCTTGGAGTCGGGGAGTGGCTACACCTTC